The source of this TCR beta chain is a study of cytomegalovirus exposure and HLA in healthy donors. Donors likely had unrecorded immune exposures despite being nominally healthy when sampled. PCR involved 60 Vbeta and 13 Jbeta primers. Clones were sequenced by immunoSEQ multiplex PCR, and TCRdb holds only the in-frame ones, with some missing. This repertoire includes approximately 210,000 clones. Concerning this clone itself: The target antigen is unknown.

The length of the CDR3 is 16 residues. V was cut by 1 base and J by 2 bases, with 15 bases left in between. Germline V lookup: CDR1 SGHNT, CDR2 YYREEE (reference sequence). Findings and caveats of the study: Rare TCR sequences predominated, though certain public TCRs were found in many donors.

Specimen: PBMCs. This receptor was taken from a woman in her twenties or thirties in good health and CMV-seropositive. V usage is TRBV5-4 and J usage is TRBJ2-5; TRBD2 might be the D (5 bases). Here the CDR3 DNA reads TGTGCCAGCAGCTTGAGGGTCGCGAGCGGTCAAGAGACCCAGTACTTC. This codes for CASSLRVASGQETQYF.